This passage covers 25 T cell receptor beta chains from one sample sequenced in a study of blood T cells in healthy people across ages. Through a sample-barcoded 5' primer and a J-beta primer mix, a second PCR was run for roughly 7 to 11 cycles. TCRdb analysed the 5' RACE reads with MiXCR anew, one entry per CDR3 protein. This sample has about 1.4 million distinct CDR3 sequences, with roughly 64% found just once. Sample: blood. The receptors were sampled from a man younger than 35 in good health.

The rearrangement links TRBV29-1 to TRBJ1-4; TRBD1 aligns across 10 bases. The CDR3 runs to 13 residues. Per germline, CDR1 SQVTM and CDR2 ANQGSEA. V dropped 6 bases and J dropped 6; count of bases not matched to a gene: 4. This chain's CDR3 is CSVPGTGDEKLFF. CDR3 in DNA: TGCAGCGTACCCGGGACAGGGGATGAAAAACTGTTTTTT. Filled out from reference TRBV29-1 and TRBJ1-4, the complete variable domain reads SAVISQKPSRDICQRGTSLTIQCQVDSQVTMMFWYRQQPGQSLTLIATANQGSEATYESGFVIDKFPISRPNLTFSTLTVSNMSPEDSSIYLCSVPGTGDEKLFFGSGTQLSVL.

This chain joins TRBV3-1 and TRBJ1-1; D gene unclear. Germline assignment: CDR1 LGHDT and CDR2 YNNKEL (reference sequence). CDR3 length: 12 residues. Trimming left V 4 bases short and J 9 bases short, with 12 bases between. The CDR3 loop is CASSRGPLQAFF. CDR3 nucleotide sequence: TGTGCCAGCAGCCGCGGACCGCTACAAGCTTTCTTT. Filled out from reference TRBV3-1 and TRBJ1-1, the complete variable domain reads DTAVSQTPKYLVTQMGNDKSIKCEQNLGHDTMYWYKQDSKKFLKIMFSYNNKELIINETVPNRFSPKSPDKAHLNLHINSLELGDSAVYFCASSRGPLQAFFGQGTRLTVV.

The V gene is TRBV24-1, the J gene TRBJ2-1; 9 bases align to TRBD1. This CDR3 region has 15 residues. In germline, CDR1 is KGHDR, CDR2 SFDVKD. V trimming: 3 bases; J trimming: 3 bases; junction bases outside the gene matches: 2. CDR3 coding DNA: TGTGCCACCAGTGATCCGGACAGGGGCTACAATGAGCAGTTCTTC. Its protein product is CATSDPDRGYNEQFF.

The chain links TRBV12-3 or TRBV12-4 to TRBJ1-5; D perhaps matches TRBD1 (6 bases). Deletions cut 6 bases from V and 5 bases from J, with 11 bases between. There are 13 residues in the CDR3. CDR3 DNA: TGTGCCAGCAGAAGAGGGGGGGATCAGCCCCAGCATTTT. Its translation: CASRRGGDQPQHF.

The chain recombines TRBV7-9 with TRBJ1-1; D is undetermined. The CDR3 contains 11 residues. V lost 10 bases and J 1 base, leaving 7 bases between the germline ends. Germline V CDR1 and CDR2: SEHNR, FQNEAQ (reference sequence). CDR3 protein: CATAENTEAFF. As DNA, the CDR3 is TGTGCCACCGCGGAGAACACTGAAGCTTTCTTT.

The J gene is TRBJ2-7, the V gene TRBV13; D is possibly TRBD2 (7 bases). The CDR3 covers 16 residues. From germline, CDR1 is PRHDT and CDR2 FYEKMQ (reference sequence). V was shortened by 2 bases and J by 1 base, with 15 bases between the two germline ends. This chain's CDR3 is CASSLSRGGPSYEQYF. DNA for the CDR3: TGTGCCAGCAGCTTATCAAGGGGGGGGCCGTCCTACGAGCAGTACTTC.

The chain is built from TRBV4-1 and TRBJ2-3; D possibly uses TRBD1 or TRBD2 (6 bases each). The ends were cut back, 3 bases at V and 13 bases at J, with 20 bases in the middle. CDR3 length: 14 amino acids. Germline loops: CDR1 MGHRA, CDR2 YSYEKL. CDR3 residues: CASSQVADSPSKYF. The CDR3 nucleotides read TGCGCCAGCAGCCAGGTAGCGGACAGCCCTAGCAAGTATTTT.

The sample holds a few counts of this clonotype. This chain connects TRBV20-1 to TRBJ1-2, with D possibly TRBD1 on 6 matching bases. The CDR3 length is 13 residues. The V end was cut by 4 bases, the J end by 5 bases, with 14 bases between. CDR1 is DFQATT, CDR2 SNEGSKA, per germline (reference sequence). CDR3: CSANSGAYYGYTF. The CDR3 DNA is TGCAGTGCTAATTCAGGGGCGTATTATGGCTACACCTTC.

The chain employs TRBV15 and TRBJ1-5; D remains unclear. Germline CDR1 and CDR2: LNHNV and YYDKDF (reference sequence). This CDR3 is built from 17 residues. V lost 0 bases, J lost 6 bases, and 18 bases lay in between. The CDR3 DNA follows: TGTGCCACCAGCAGAGACCCAGTGGGGTTGGCACGTCAGCCCCAGCATTTT. This gives the protein CATSRDPVGLARQPQHF.

This clonotype was counted between two and nine times. This sequence joins TRBV15 and TRBJ2-3, with D maybe TRBD2 (6 bases). Per germline, CDR1 LNHNV and CDR2 YYDKDF (reference sequence). This CDR3 comprises 17 residues. V was shortened by 5 bases and J by 0 bases, with 18 bases between the two germline ends. The CDR3 region is CATSSMGGVTSTDTQYF. CDR3 DNA sequence: TGTGCCACCAGCTCAATGGGAGGCGTTACTAGCACAGATACGCAGTATTTT.

The rearrangement uses TRBV6-5 and TRBJ1-2; no clear D. Trimming took off 8 bases at V and 1 base at J, with 14 bases between the two ends. The CDR3 has 14 amino acids. Per germline, CDR1 MNHEY and CDR2 SVGAGI. CDR3 coding DNA: TGTGCCAGCCGTTCGACATATTATAACTATGGCTACACCTTC. It translates to CASRSTYYNYGYTF.

The CDR3: CASSLDPHFEQFF. The CDR3, as DNA: TGTGCCAGCAGCTTAGATCCCCACTTTGAGCAGTTCTTC. This chain links TRBV11-2 with TRBJ2-1; D ambiguous. This CDR3 comprises 13 residues. The V and J ends lost 0 bases and 9 bases respectively, with 9 bases between them. The germline V gene has CDR1 SGHAT and CDR2 FQNNGV. Looking up the rest from reference TRBV11-2 and TRBJ2-1 gives the full variable domain: EAGVAQSPRYKIIEKRQSVAFWCNPISGHATLYWYQQILGQGPKLLIQFQNNGVVDDSQLPKDRFSAERLKGVDSTLKIQPAKLEDSAVYLCASSLDPHFEQFFGPGTRLTVL.

The rearrangement links TRBV6-1 to TRBJ2-4; no clear D gene. The DNA end lines up better with TRBJ2-7; the J call may be wrong. CDR3 length: 14 amino acids. Germline-derived CDR1 and CDR2 are MNHNS and SASEGT. Here the CDR3 DNA reads TGTGCCAGCAGTGGCTCGGCAGGTTCCTACGAGCAGTACTTC. It codes for CASSGSAGSYEQYF.

J is TRBJ2-5 and V is TRBV4-3; 12 bases are shared with TRBD2. Looked up from germline, CDR1 is LGHNA and CDR2 is YSLEER. The CDR3 is 13 residues long. Trimming cost V 1 base and J 12 bases; bases outside gene matches: 3. CDR3 loop: CASSQASGGAKYF. CDR3 in DNA: TGCGCCAGCAGCCAAGCTAGCGGGGGGGCCAAGTACTTC.

The V gene is TRBV20-1, the J gene TRBJ2-5; 10 bases are a match to TRBD2. J was trimmed by 3 bases and V by 4 bases; bases with no gene match: 5. The germline V gene encodes CDR1 DFQATT and CDR2 SNEGSKA (reference sequence). The CDR3 runs to 14 residues. The CDR3 region has the DNA TGCAGTGCTAACAGCGGGGGGGTAAAAGAGACCCAGTACTTC. Its protein product is CSANSGGVKETQYF.

As DNA, the CDR3 is TGTGCCAGCAGTTTACTAGCGGGGGGGTACAATGAGCAGTACTTC. As protein: CASSLLAGGYNEQYF. J is TRBJ2-1 and V is TRBV12-3 or TRBV12-4, with 12 bases matching TRBD2. The better agreement between TRBJ2-7 and the DNA end casts doubt on the J call. The CDR3 loop spans 15 amino acids.

The chain combines TRBV4-1 with TRBJ2-3; D perhaps matches TRBD1 (6 bases). The length of the CDR3 is 16 residues. The germline CDR1 and CDR2 sequences are MGHRA and YSYEKL. The V gene lost 2 bases and the J gene lost 5 bases, with 17 bases spanning the gap. The CDR3 here is CASSQLNRDGRDTQYF. The CDR3 coding sequence is TGCGCCAGCAGCCAATTAAACAGGGATGGAAGAGATACGCAGTATTTT.

The chain links TRBV6-1 to TRBJ1-1, with 9 bases that match TRBD1. Germline assignment: CDR1 MNHNS and CDR2 SASEGT. Trimming took 6 bases from V and 5 from J; bases not matched to a gene: 7. CDR3 length: 14 amino acids. CDR3 coding DNA: TGTGCCAGCAGCCCGACAGGGGGGGAGACTGAAGCTTTCTTT. Residues: CASSPTGGETEAFF.

This chain uses TRBV4-1 with TRBJ1-4; 7 nucleotides align to TRBD1. From germline, CDR1 is MGHRA and CDR2 YSYEKL. The CDR3 loop spans 16 amino acids. The junction had 3 bases not matched to a gene; V was cut back by 2 bases and J by 0 bases. CDR3 region: CASSQTGATTNEKLFF. In DNA, the CDR3 is TGCGCCAGCAGCCAAACAGGGGCGACAACTAATGAAAAACTGTTTTTT.

This chain joins TRBV28 and TRBJ2-7, with 9 bases lining up with TRBD1. This CDR3 is 16 amino acids long. The V gene's germline CDR1 is MDHEN and CDR2 SYDVKM. Trimming cost V 5 bases and J 3 bases; bases outside gene matches: 11. CDR3 amino acids: CASSPHVDRGFYEQYF. The CDR3 nucleotides are TGTGCCAGCAGTCCACACGTGGACAGGGGATTCTACGAGCAGTACTTC. Drawing the rest from reference TRBV28 and TRBJ2-7, the complete variable domain is DVKVTQSSRYLVKRTGEKVFLECVQDMDHENMFWYRQDPGLGLRLIYFSYDVKMKEKGDIPEGYSVSREKKERFSLILESASTNQTSMYLCASSPHVDRGFYEQYFGPGTRLTVT.

The chain employs TRBV7-9 and TRBJ2-4; D tentatively reads TRBD1 or TRBD2 (5 bases each). The closer fit of TRBJ2-7 to the DNA end suggests the J call may be wrong. The length of the CDR3 is 16 residues. Per the germline V gene, CDR1 is SEHNR and CDR2 is FQNEAQ (reference sequence). The CDR3 region is CASSAQEGSPSYEQYF. DNA of the CDR3: TGTGCCAGCAGCGCCCAAGAGGGGTCACCATCCTACGAGCAGTACTTC.

V usage is TRBV10-1 and J usage is TRBJ1-1; 7 bases fit TRBD1. Unmatched junction bases numbered 7, after V lost 2 bases and J lost 4 bases. The CDR3 extends over 15 amino acids. Germline loops: CDR1 WNHNN, CDR2 SYGVQD (reference sequence). This CDR3 reads CASSENRGAGTEAFF. The CDR3 DNA sequence: TGCGCCAGCAGTGAGAACAGGGGCGCGGGCACTGAAGCTTTCTTT.

CDR3 bases: TGTGCCTGGAGTGTCAGGAGCTCCTACGAGCAGTACTTC. It codes for CAWSVRSSYEQYF. The chain employs TRBV30 and TRBJ2-7; unclear D gene. The CDR3 is 13 amino acids. Trimming took off 0 bases at V and 0 bases at J, with 6 bases between the two ends. Germline assignment: CDR1 GTSNPN and CDR2 SVGIG (reference sequence).

This clonotype was seen a few times. The chain has TRBV14 and TRBJ1-6, with TRBD1 matching 9 bases. Trimming removed 3 bases from V and 4 bases from J; junction bases left unmatched: 1. The CDR3 runs 15 residues. CDR1 and CDR2 from the germline V gene are SGHDN and FVKESK. The CDR3 bases are TGTGCCAGCAGCCAGGACAGGGGTTATAATTCACCCCTCCACTTT. It encodes CASSQDRGYNSPLHF.

The chain employs TRBV20-1 and TRBJ1-1; weak D call: TRBD1 (5 bases). Between the trimmed V and J ends, which lost 0 bases and 12 bases, there was a span of 17 bases. This CDR3 spans 13 amino acids. CDR1 DFQATT and CDR2 SNEGSKA come from the germline V gene (reference sequence). Written as DNA, the CDR3 is TGCAGTGCTAGAGATCACAACAGGTGGGGAACTTTCTTT. It is translated as CSARDHNRWGTFF.